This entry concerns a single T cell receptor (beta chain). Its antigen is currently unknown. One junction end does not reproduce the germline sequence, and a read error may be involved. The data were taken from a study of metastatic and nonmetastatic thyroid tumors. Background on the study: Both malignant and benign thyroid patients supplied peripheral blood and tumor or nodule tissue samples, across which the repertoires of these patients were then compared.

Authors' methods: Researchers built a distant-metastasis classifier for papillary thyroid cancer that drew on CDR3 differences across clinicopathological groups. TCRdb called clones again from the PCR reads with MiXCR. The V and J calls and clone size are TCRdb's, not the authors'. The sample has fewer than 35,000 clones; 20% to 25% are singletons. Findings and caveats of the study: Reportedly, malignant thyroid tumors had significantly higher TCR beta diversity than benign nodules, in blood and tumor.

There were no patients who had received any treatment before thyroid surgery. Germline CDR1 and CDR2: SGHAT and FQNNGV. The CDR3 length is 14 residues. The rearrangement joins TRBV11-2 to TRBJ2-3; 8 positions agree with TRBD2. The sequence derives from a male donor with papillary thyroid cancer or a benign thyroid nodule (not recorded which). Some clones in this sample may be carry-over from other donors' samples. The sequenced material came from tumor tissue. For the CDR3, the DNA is TGTGCCGGCAGGCGGGGGGTAGCGGTGGATACGCAGTATTTT. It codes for CAGRRGVAVDTQYF.